This T cell receptor (beta chain) was documented in a study of sequential checkpoint blockade in melanoma. Study as a whole: Randomization was 1:1 between first-line nivolumab→ipilimumab and ipilimumab→nivolumab. 91 pretreatment tumor DNA samples were TCRβ immunosequenced.

Repertoires were generated with immunoSEQ multiplex PCR, while TCRdb's copy carries only in-frame clones and drops some. The sample includes some 7,500 clones, 23% of them seen just once. Treatment specified: randomized to nivolumab then ipilimumab (arm A) or the reverse (arm B). The junction had 9 bases not matched to a gene; V was cut back by 7 bases and J by 7 bases. This CDR3 region has 12 residues. The germline gives CDR1 SQVTM, CDR2 ANQGSEA. The starting material was tumor tissue (inferred from file names), obtained from a patient given nivolumab and ipilimumab in sequence. This clonotype was sampled from a human donor with melanoma. The chain employs TRBV29-1 and TRBJ1-2; 7 bases agree with TRBD1. The CDR3: CSADRVGGGYTF. The DNA of the CDR3 is TGCAGCGCAGACAGGGTAGGAGGTGGCTACACCTTC.